These 18 T cell receptor beta chains came from one sample sequenced in a study of T cell changes during pregnancy in multiple sclerosis. The method was immunoSEQ multiplex PCR; TCRdb's version includes in-frame clones alone and lacks a portion of them. The sample lists 68,000 or so clones, about 92% occurring once. The sample here was peripheral blood, taken in the second trimester of pregnancy. All receptors come from a female donor in good health, enrolled as a control in a pregnancy study.

This sequence joins TRBV2 and TRBJ2-5, with 9 bases lining up with TRBD2. The CDR3 has 12 amino acids. The junction had 1 base not matched to a gene; V was cut back by 7 bases and J by 4 bases. Germline loops: CDR1 SNHLY, CDR2 FYNNEI. As DNA, the CDR3 is TGTGCCAGCATGACTAGCGGAGAGACCCAGTACTTC. Translation: CASMTSGETQYF.

The chain uses TRBV4-2 and TRBJ2-3; the match to TRBD1 covers 9 bases. The CDR3 consists of 18 residues. The germline CDR1 and CDR2 sequences are LGHNA and YNFKEQ. V lost 1 base to trimming and J lost 3 bases; unmatched junction nucleotides: 11. The DNA of the CDR3 is TGTGCCAGCAGCCAAGCACAGGGGGCGCAGGAAAGGACAGATACGCAGTATTTT. Residues: CASSQAQGAQERTDTQYF.

The chain uses TRBV4-2 and TRBJ1-4; tentatively, D is TRBD1 (5 bases). The CDR3 loop spans 15 amino acids. V was trimmed by 0 bases and J by 8 bases, leaving 13 bases between them. The V gene's germline CDR1 is LGHNA and CDR2 YNFKEQ. CDR3 sequence: CASSQDPTGSEKLFF. DNA for the CDR3: TGTGCCAGCAGCCAAGATCCAACAGGAAGCGAAAAACTGTTTTTT.

The sample holds a few counts of this clone. This chain joins TRBV2 and TRBJ1-5, with D possibly matching TRBD1 (6 bases). Per germline, CDR1 SNHLY and CDR2 FYNNEI. The CDR3 runs 13 residues. Trimming took 6 bases from V and 8 from J, leaving 14 bases between them. CDR3 coding DNA: TGTGCCAGCAGCGGGACAACAAGGGAGCCCCAGCATTTT. Translating gives CASSGTTREPQHF.

The CDR3 region has the DNA TGTGCCAGCAGCACTAGCGGAAACTACAATGAGCAGTTCTTC. Protein: CASSTSGNYNEQFF. The rearrangement uses TRBV7-3 and TRBJ2-1; 8 bases agree with TRBD2. This CDR3 region has 14 residues. Trimming at V came to 5 bases and at J to 3 bases, leaving 3 bases not matched to a gene. The germline CDR1 and CDR2 sequences are SGHTA and FQGTGA. Full variable domain (remainder filled in from reference TRBV7-3 and TRBJ2-1): GAGVSQTPSNKVTEKGKYVELRCDPISGHTALYWYRQSLGQGPEFLIYFQGTGAADDSGLPNDRFFAVRPEGSVSTLKIQRTERGDSAVYLCASSTSGNYNEQFFGPGTRLTVL.

The chain is built from TRBV5-6 and TRBJ1-2; TRBD1 matches 7 bases. CDR3 size: 15 residues. Losses at the gene ends were 0 bases for V and 5 bases for J; bases not matched to a gene: 7. In germline, CDR1 is SGHDT, CDR2 YYEEEE. DNA for the CDR3: TGTGCCAGCAGCTTGGAGGCAGGGGGGAGGTATGGCTACACCTTC. Translating it yields CASSLEAGGRYGYTF.

The chain carries TRBV10-3 and TRBJ1-5, with 7 nucleotides matching TRBD1. Germline CDR1 ENHRY, CDR2 SYGVKD. V shed 5 bases, J shed 1 base, and the junction held 20 bases outside the gene matches. The CDR3 has 20 amino acids. The CDR3 DNA follows: TGTGCCATCAGTCCCACTCATATACGACAGGGAGGTAACAGCAATCAGCCCCAGCATTTT. Its protein product is CAISPTHIRQGGNSNQPQHF.

CDR3 protein: CASSHSYYAGELFF. The CDR3 DNA sequence: TGTGCCAGCAGTCACTCTTACTACGCCGGGGAGCTGTTTTTT. The chain employs TRBV27 and TRBJ2-2; no definite D call. Germline V gene lookup returns CDR1 MNHEY and CDR2 SMNVEV (reference sequence). The CDR3 sequence is 14 residues long. V lost 5 bases and J lost 6, with 13 bases in between.

The chain employs TRBV7-9 and TRBJ2-1; D gene unclear. The CDR3 loop spans 12 amino acids. Germline V gene data show CDR1 as SEHNR and CDR2 as FQNEAQ (reference sequence). V dropped 0 bases and J dropped 13 bases, with 10 bases sitting between them. CDR3 bases: TGTGCCAGCAGCTTAGCGCTCCCTAGTCAGTTCTTC. It is translated as CASSLALPSQFF.

CDR3 protein: CASSERGARLGQPQHF. CDR3 coding DNA: TGTGCCAGCAGTGAACGGGGGGCGAGGTTGGGTCAGCCCCAGCATTTT. V is TRBV2 and J is TRBJ1-5; a possible D gene is TRBD1 (6 bases). Germline values: CDR1 SNHLY, CDR2 FYNNEI. V lost 2 bases and J lost 6, with 17 bases in between. The CDR3 runs 16 residues.

The chain has TRBV21-1 and TRBJ2-3; the D call TRBD2 from the table was never checked on the DNA. TRBV21-1 is a pseudogene segment. The CDR3 consists of 17 residues. The CDR3 nucleotides are TGTGCCAGCAGCAAACCCTTAGCGGGAGGCGTGGAGCATACGCAGTATTTT. As protein: CASSKPLAGGVEHTQYF.

The rearrangement links TRBV27 to TRBJ2-5; no reliable D call. The CDR3 has 14 residues. CDR1 is MNHEY, CDR2 SMNVEV, per germline (reference sequence). Trimming took off 3 bases at V and 4 bases at J, with 12 bases between the two ends. CDR3 nucleotides: TGTGCCAGCAGTTTCTCCGGGTCCCGAGAGACCCAGTACTTC. Translation: CASSFSGSRETQYF.

This chain joins TRBV29-1 and TRBJ2-1; TRBD1 agrees at 7 bases. Germline assignment: CDR1 SQVTM and CDR2 ANQGSEA. The V segment lost 3 bases and the J segment 7 bases; nucleotides outside the gene matches: 6. CDR3 length equals 13 residues. CDR3 sequence (DNA): TGCAGCGTTGAGAAGGGGGCGGGTAATGAGCAGTTCTTC. Translating gives CSVEKGAGNEQFF.

The rearrangement uses TRBV27 and TRBJ2-1; 15 nucleotides match TRBD2. Germline assignment: CDR1 MNHEY and CDR2 SMNVEV (reference sequence). There are 14 residues in the CDR3. The V and J ends lost 8 bases and 9 bases, in that order; junction bases with no gene match: 5. CDR3 bases: TGTGCCAGCCGGGGACTAGCGGGAGGTGGTGAGCAGTTCTTC. Translated, it gives CASRGLAGGGEQFF.

V and J are TRBV9 and TRBJ2-1, with D possibly TRBD1 on 5 matching bases. The CDR3 length is 15 residues. Germline CDR1 reads SGDLS; CDR2 reads YYNGEE. V lost 2 bases and J lost 4, with 13 bases in between. The CDR3 sequence is CASSVSAKGYNEQFF. CDR3 in DNA: TGTGCCAGCAGCGTGTCCGCCAAGGGGTACAATGAGCAGTTCTTC. Variable domain in full (rest from reference TRBV9 and TRBJ2-1): DSGVTQTPKHLITATGQRVTLRCSPRSGDLSVYWYQQSLDQGLQFLIQYYNGEERAKGNILERFSAQQFPDLHSELNLSSLELGDSALYFCASSVSAKGYNEQFFGPGTRLTVL.

J is TRBJ1-5 and V is TRBV19; a weak D match, TRBD1 (6 bases). The CDR3 sequence is 15 residues long. V lost 6 bases to trimming and J lost 4 bases, with 16 bases between them. CDR1 LNHDA and CDR2 SQIVND come from the germline V gene (reference sequence). In DNA form, the CDR3 reads TGTGCCAGTAGCCAGACAGGTTACCCAAATCAGCCCCAGCATTTT. Its protein product is CASSQTGYPNQPQHF.

The chain carries TRBV4-3 and TRBJ2-1; D not resolved. V was trimmed by 0 bases and J by 4 bases, leaving 19 bases between them. There are 18 residues in the CDR3. CDR1 and CDR2 (germline): LGHNA, YSLEER. In DNA, the CDR3 is TGCGCCAGCAGCCAAGATCCCCCAGAGGAGCCGTTATACAATGAGCAGTTCTTC. Translating it yields CASSQDPPEEPLYNEQFF.

This clone occurred once. CDR3: CASSLRQKSTDTQYF. CDR3 DNA sequence: TGTGCCAGCAGCTTACGACAGAAAAGCACAGATACGCAGTATTTT. The rearrangement joins TRBV5-4 to TRBJ2-3; a weak D match, TRBD1 (5 bases). Trimming removed 2 bases at V and 0 bases at J, with 10 bases between. This CDR3 has 15 residues. From germline, CDR1 is SGHNT and CDR2 YYREEE (reference sequence).